Shown below are 20 T cell receptor beta chains from a single sample sequenced in a study of control samples from healthy donors and cancer patients. The method was immunoSEQ multiplex PCR; TCRdb's version includes in-frame clones alone and lacks a portion of them. The data show under 200,000 clones, 90% to 95% seen once. The sequencing input was blood. The receptors come from a young woman in good health.

Comment on this clone: This sample also contains other DNA sequences that code for the same CDR3. The gene calls are TRBV6-1 and TRBJ1-6, with D uncertain. The germline CDR1 and CDR2 sequences are MNHNS and SASEGT. CDR3 size: 12 residues. The V and J ends lost 3 bases and 7 bases respectively, with 4 bases between them. The CDR3 DNA follows: TGTGCCAGCAGTGACGGAAATTCACCCCTCCACTTT. This codes for CASSDGNSPLHF.

In this sample, this clone turned up once. The V call is TRBV5-1, the J call TRBJ2-5; D unresolved. The CDR3 runs to 11 residues. V lost 4 bases and J 7 bases, leaving 8 bases between the germline ends. Looked up from germline, CDR1 is SGHRS and CDR2 is YFSETQ. In DNA form, the CDR3 reads TGCGCCAGCAGCAGACCCGGGACCCAGTACTTC. It codes for CASSRPGTQYF.

The chain carries TRBV7-2 and TRBJ2-7, with 9 bases aligning to TRBD1. The CDR3 covers 14 residues. The germline gives CDR1 SGHTA, CDR2 FQGNSA. J gave up 4 bases and V 5 bases, and 6 bases lay outside the gene matches. The CDR3 sequence: CASSLQGARYEQYF. CDR3 bases: TGTGCCAGCAGCCTACAGGGGGCGAGGTACGAGCAGTACTTC.

The chain carries TRBV27 and TRBJ2-7; D gene unclear. The V gene's germline CDR1 is MNHEY and CDR2 SMNVEV (reference sequence). V shed 3 bases and J shed 0 bases, with 9 bases lying between them. CDR3 size: 14 residues. DNA of the CDR3: TGTGCCAGCAGTTTGGCGGCCAGCTCCTACGAGCAGTACTTC. It specifies CASSLAASSYEQYF.

To note about this clone: At one of its ends the junction is not consistent with the germline gene, which may arise from a read error. This rearrangement joins TRBV7-7 to TRBJ2-7; 8 nucleotides line up with TRBD1. Germline values: CDR1 SSHAT, CDR2 FNYEAQ (reference sequence). The CDR3 length is 16 residues. CDR3 DNA sequence: TGTGCTAGCAGCTTAACTTGGGACAGGTGCTCCTACGAGCAGTACTTC. This sequence encodes CASSLTWDRCSYEQYF.

This clone was observed a single time. This chain joins TRBV4-1 and TRBJ1-6; tentatively, D is TRBD1 (6 bases). Trimming removed 0 bases from V and 2 bases from J, with 11 bases in between. Germline lookup yields CDR1 MGHRA and CDR2 YSYEKL. The CDR3 runs to 17 residues. CDR3 DNA sequence: TGCGCCAGCAGCCAAGAGGTCAGGGGTGCCTATAATTCACCCCTCCACTTT. Translated: CASSQEVRGAYNSPLHF.

This clone was seen only once. V gene TRBV7-2 combines with J gene TRBJ1-1; no firm D call. The CDR3 has 13 residues. Germline loops: CDR1 SGHTA, CDR2 FQGNSA. V lost 1 base and J lost 1, with 4 bases in between. Here the CDR3 DNA reads TGTGCCAGCAGCTTAGGGGAGAACACTGAAGCTTTCTTT. Residues: CASSLGENTEAFF.

This chain links TRBV7-2 with TRBJ1-2; 8 nucleotides align to TRBD1. Germline assignment: CDR1 SGHTA and CDR2 FQGNSA. This CDR3 region has 16 residues. The junction had 5 bases not matched to a gene; V was cut back by 1 base and J by 1 base. CDR3 in amino acids: CASSLDYRGINYGYTF. CDR3 DNA sequence: TGTGCCAGCAGCTTAGATTACAGGGGGATTAACTATGGCTACACCTTC.

The gene calls are TRBV2 and TRBJ1-1; the match to TRBD1 covers 12 bases. Looked up from germline, CDR1 is SNHLY and CDR2 is FYNNEI. This CDR3 is built from 15 residues. V dropped 6 bases and J dropped 1; count of bases not matched to a gene: 3. The CDR3 region is CASSGDRGRNTEAFF. CDR3 nucleotide sequence: TGTGCCAGCAGCGGGGACAGGGGGCGGAACACTGAAGCTTTCTTT.

Comments on this clone: The same CDR3 also results from other DNA sequences found in this sample. CDR3 in amino acids: CASSLGGGNQPQHF. The CDR3 coding sequence is TGTGCCAGCAGCTTAGGGGGGGGCAATCAGCCCCAGCATTTT. The chain is built from TRBV7-2 and TRBJ1-5; perhaps TRBD1 as D (5 bases). Per germline, CDR1 SGHTA and CDR2 FQGNSA. The CDR3 contains 14 residues. V was clipped by 1 base and J by 2 bases, with 6 bases between them. The complete variable domain, with remaining parts taken from reference TRBV7-2 and TRBJ1-5, reads GAGVSQSPSNKVTEKGKDVELRCDPISGHTALYWYRQSLGQGLEFLIYFQGNSAPDKSGLPSDRFSAERTGGSVSTLTIQRTQQEDSAVYLCASSLGGGNQPQHFGDGTRLSIL.

This chain uses TRBV13 with TRBJ2-5; TRBD2 agrees at 9 bases. The CDR3 covers 16 residues. Germline values: CDR1 PRHDT, CDR2 FYEKMQ (reference sequence). Trimming took 3 bases from V and 1 from J; bases not matched to a gene: 6. The CDR3 region has the DNA TGTGCCAGCAGCTTTCCTAGCGGGGCCCCCCAAGAGACCCAGTACTTC. Translated, it gives CASSFPSGAPQETQYF. The whole variable domain, filled in from reference TRBV13 and TRBJ2-5, reads AAGVIQSPRHLIKEKRETATLKCYPIPRHDTVYWYQQGPGQDPQFLISFYEKMQSDKGSIPDRFSAQQFSDYHSELNMSSLELGDSALYFCASSFPSGAPQETQYFGPGTRLLVL.

V gene TRBV4-1 combines with J gene TRBJ2-3; 9 bases are shared with TRBD1. The V and J ends lost 5 bases and 0 bases, in that order; junction bases with no gene match: 3. There are 15 residues in the CDR3. Germline CDR1 and CDR2: MGHRA and YSYEKL. CDR3 coding DNA: TGCGCCAGCAGCGTACAGGGGGCTAGCACAGATACGCAGTATTTT. Translating gives CASSVQGASTDTQYF.

V is TRBV3-1 (or the pseudogene TRBV3-2) and J is TRBJ2-3; TRBD2 matches at 10 bases. Germline values: CDR1 LGHDT, CDR2 YNNKEL (reference sequence). The junction had 5 bases not matched to a gene; V was cut back by 2 bases and J by 0 bases. There are 17 residues in the CDR3. CDR3 DNA: TGTGCCAGCAGCCAACTCGGACTAGCGGATAGCACAGATACGCAGTATTTT. Protein product: CASSQLGLADSTDTQYF.

V gene TRBV4-3 combines with J gene TRBJ2-7; D unresolved. Trimming stripped 0 bases from V and 4 bases from J, with 13 bases between. CDR1 is LGHNA and CDR2 is YSLEER in the germline V gene. The CDR3 is made up of 15 amino acids. The CDR3 bases are TGCGCCAGCAGCCAAGAAGGGTCCGTTGATTACGAGCAGTACTTC. It encodes CASSQEGSVDYEQYF.

This chain connects TRBV7-2 to TRBJ1-4, with D maybe TRBD1 (5 bases). Trimming took off 1 base at V and 3 bases at J, with 6 bases between the two ends. There are 14 residues in the CDR3. CDR1 SGHTA and CDR2 FQGNSA come from the germline V gene. The CDR3 DNA reads as TGTGCCAGCAGCTTAGTAGGGGCTAATGAAAAACTGTTTTTT. It translates to CASSLVGANEKLFF.

The chain is built from TRBV20-1 and TRBJ1-4; D is uncertain. The CDR3 consists of 10 residues. V was cut by 1 base and J by 8 bases, with 2 bases left in between. Germline CDR1 reads DFQATT; CDR2 reads SNEGSKA (reference sequence). CDR3 DNA sequence: TGCAGTGCTAGAGGGGAAAAACTGTTTTTT. It yields the protein CSARGEKLFF.

The V call is TRBV19, the J call TRBJ1-5, with D unresolved. Per the germline V gene, CDR1 is LNHDA and CDR2 is SQIVND (reference sequence). CDR3 length equals 12 residues. V lost 4 bases and J lost 0, with 1 base in between. This CDR3 reads CASSNSNQPQHF. The CDR3 bases are TGTGCCAGTAGTAATAGCAATCAGCCCCAGCATTTT.

This chain uses TRBV6-4 with TRBJ1-1, with D unclear. Germline-derived CDR1 and CDR2 are MRHNA and SNTAGT. V was trimmed by 5 bases and J by 1 base, leaving 8 bases between them. There are 13 residues in the CDR3. CDR3 bases: TGTGCCAGCAGTCTACATGCGAACACTGAAGCTTTCTTT. Residues: CASSLHANTEAFF.

To note about this clone: The sample holds other DNA sequences that translate to the same CDR3. This chain connects TRBV18 to TRBJ1-1, with 7 bases aligning to TRBD1. Trimming at V came to 4 bases and at J to 3 bases, leaving 5 bases not matched to a gene. CDR3 length equals 14 residues. The germline V gene has CDR1 KGHSH and CDR2 LQKENI. The CDR3 spells CASSRQGWDTEAFF. The DNA of the CDR3 is TGTGCCAGCTCACGACAGGGTTGGGACACTGAAGCTTTCTTT.

The chain employs TRBV10-2 and TRBJ2-5; TRBD1 matches at 8 bases. In germline, CDR1 is WSHSY, CDR2 SAAADI. The V and J ends lost 2 bases and 2 bases, in that order; junction bases with no gene match: 4. CDR3 length: 15 residues. CDR3 DNA: TGCGCCAGCAGTGAGACAGGGGGAAGGCAAGAGACCCAGTACTTC. It codes for CASSETGGRQETQYF.